This T cell receptor (beta chain) came from a study of blood T cell repertoires in COVID-19. Study-wide background: Acute and convalescent COVID-19 samples came from the United States, Italy and Spain. Sources were T cells, B-cell-depleted T cells, or PBMCs; the material itself was cDNA or gDNA.

Per the study methods: Nucleated cell number was recorded as an estimate derived from reference gene primer amplification. The protocol was immunoSEQ multiplex PCR, while the TCRdb copy is restricted to in-frame clones and leaves out a portion. V and J calls and clone size are given by that table; D and trimming were obtained from the DNA. There are about 180,000 clones in the sample; roughly 85% occur only once, and about 26% lies in the top ten. With regard to this clone: An end of the junction differs from the germline gene, which may be a read error.

The CDR3 is 15 amino acids. CDR1 is SGHRS and CDR2 is YFSETQ in the germline V gene. The J gene is TRBJ2-3, the V gene TRBV5-1; TRBD2 aligns across 9 bases. The source material was peripheral blood. The receptor was isolated from an older woman with acute or convalescent COVID-19. CDR3 DNA: TGCGCCAGCAGCTTGCTTAGCGGGAGCATAGATACGCAGTATTTT. Translation gives CASSLLSGSIDTQYF.